The clone carrying this T cell receptor beta chain was counted ten times or more. What it recognizes is unknown. This sample was included in a study of T-cell memory formation after mild COVID-19. About the research overall: TCR clusters largely stayed donor specific.

From the 5' RACE reads, TCRdb called clonotypes with MiXCR, one entry per CDR3 protein. The table has roughly 130,000 distinct CDR3 sequences, approximately 17% seen once. Points from the study as a whole: Contracting CD8+ clones were enriched in EMRA, CD4+ mainly in CM and EM. Pre-infection memory contained some responding clones, which suggested that cross-reactive memory had joined.

This TCR was recovered from a man aged 18 to 29 who had mild COVID-19 (a few samples of this study predate the infection). Cell type and time point are not known. The sample taken for sequencing was PBMCs or a T cell subset sorted from them (not recorded which).

Here the CDR3 reads CASSSSPGSGETQYF. As DNA, the CDR3 is TGTGCCAGCAGCTCTAGCCCGGGGTCTGGAGAGACCCAGTACTTC. The gene calls are TRBV11-2 and TRBJ2-5; possibly TRBD2 for D (5 bases). CDR1 and CDR2 from the germline V gene are SGHAT and FQNNGV. Between the trimmed V and J ends, which lost 4 bases and 4 bases, there was a span of 16 bases. This CDR3 has 15 residues.